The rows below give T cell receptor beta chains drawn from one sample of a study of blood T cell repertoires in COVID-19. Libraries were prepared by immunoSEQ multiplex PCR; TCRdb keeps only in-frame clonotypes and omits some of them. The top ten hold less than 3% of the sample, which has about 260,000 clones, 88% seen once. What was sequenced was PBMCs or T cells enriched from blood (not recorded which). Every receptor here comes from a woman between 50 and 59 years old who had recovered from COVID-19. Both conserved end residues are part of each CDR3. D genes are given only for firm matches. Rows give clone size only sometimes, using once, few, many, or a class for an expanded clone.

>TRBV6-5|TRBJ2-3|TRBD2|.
TGTGCCAGCAGCAGCAGCGGGAGAACAGATACGCAGTATTTT
CASSSSGRTDTQYF
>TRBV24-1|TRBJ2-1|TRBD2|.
TGTGCCACCAGTGACCCTTCCGGGACTAGCCCCAATGAGCAGTTCTTC
CATSDPSGTSPNEQFF
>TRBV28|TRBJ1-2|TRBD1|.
TGTGCCAGCAGTTCCCCGGGACAGGGTGGCTATGGCTACACCTTC
CASSSPGQGGYGYTF
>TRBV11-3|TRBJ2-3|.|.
TGTGCCAGCAGTTTTACGTCGGTCCAGGGGAGCACAGATACGCAGTATTTT
CASSFTSVQGSTDTQYF
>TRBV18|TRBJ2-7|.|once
TGTGCCAGCTCACCATTTTCGGGAGACGAGCAGTACTTC
CASSPFSGDEQYF
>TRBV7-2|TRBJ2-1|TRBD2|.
TGTGCCAGCAGCCGGCGGGGGACGGGCGATGAGCAGTTCTTC
CASSRRGTGDEQFF
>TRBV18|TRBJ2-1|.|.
TGTGCCAGCTCACCTCTAGTTAGGGAGCAGTTCTTC
CASSPLVREQFF
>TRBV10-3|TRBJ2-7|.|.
TGTGCCATCAGTCGTGGACAGTCGTTTGAGCAGTACTTC
CAISRGQSFEQYF
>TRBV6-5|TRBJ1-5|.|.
TGTGCCAGCACTCCTAACTTCGGGAATCAGCCCCAGCATTTT
CASTPNFGNQPQHF
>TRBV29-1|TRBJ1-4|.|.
TGCACCGCTGAATCTTCCCGGAGGGAACTGTTTTTT
CTAESSRRELFF
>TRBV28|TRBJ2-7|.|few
TGTGCCAGCAGGAAACAGGGCCACCCAGCCTACGAGCAGTACTTC
CASRKQGHPAYEQYF
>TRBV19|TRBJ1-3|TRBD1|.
TGTGCCAGTAGTAGAGACCGGGACAGTGGAAACACCATATATTTT
CASSRDRDSGNTIYF
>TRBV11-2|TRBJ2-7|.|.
TGTGCCAGCAGCTTAGGGTTGGGCAGTACCTACGAGCAGTACTTC
CASSLGLGSTYEQYF
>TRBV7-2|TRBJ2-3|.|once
TGTGCCAGCAGCTTTGCCAGGGGGGTATCAGATACGCAGTATTTT
CASSFARGVSDTQYF
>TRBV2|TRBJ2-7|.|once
TGTGCCAGCAGTTCCCGGGACACGTCCTACGAGCAGTACTTC
CASSSRDTSYEQYF
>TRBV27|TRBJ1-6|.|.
TGTGCCAGCAGTTCGGAGGGCCTCATCAATAATTCACCCCTCCACTTT
CASSSEGLINNSPLHF
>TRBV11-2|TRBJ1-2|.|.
TGTGCCAGCAGCTTTTCTTCCTGGTCCAGGGGCCCCTTAACCTTC
CASSFSSWSRGPLTF
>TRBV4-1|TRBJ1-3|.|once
TGCGCCAGCAGCCAAGAATCGGAGTGGGGAAACACCATATATTTT
CASSQESEWGNTIYF
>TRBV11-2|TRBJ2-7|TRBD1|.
TGTGCCAGCAGCTTCTCCGGGACAGGTCCCTCCGAGCAGTACTTC
CASSFSGTGPSEQYF
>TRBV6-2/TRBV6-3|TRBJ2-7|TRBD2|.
TGTGCCAGCAGTTACGCCACTAGCGGAGCCCGGGACGAGCAGTACTTC
CASSYATSGARDEQYF
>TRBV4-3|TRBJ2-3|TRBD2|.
TGCGCCAGCAGCCAAGATTGGGTAGCGGGAGGTTCCGATACGCAGTATTTT
CASSQDWVAGGSDTQYF
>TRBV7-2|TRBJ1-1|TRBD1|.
TGTGCCAGCAGCTTACTTCAGGGGGCGATCACTGAAGCTTTCTTT
CASSLLQGAITEAFF
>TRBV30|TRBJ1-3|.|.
TGTGCCTGGAGTCCCGCGAGCTCCTCTGGAAACACCATATATTTT
CAWSPASSSGNTIYF
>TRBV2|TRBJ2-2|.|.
TGTGCCAGCAGAGCGGCAGAACGTGGGGAGCTGTTTTTT
CASRAAERGELFF
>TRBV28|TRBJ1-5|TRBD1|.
TGTGCCAGCAGTTTCCCAACTGAGACAGGGCGCAATCAGCCCCAGCATTTT
CASSFPTETGRNQPQHF
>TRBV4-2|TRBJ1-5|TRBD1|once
TGTGCCAGCAGCCCACAGGGGAGCAATCAGCCCCAGCATTTT
CASSPQGSNQPQHF
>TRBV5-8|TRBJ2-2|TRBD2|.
TGTGCCAGCAGCTCGGGACTAGCGGTACTTTTTGGGGAGCTGTTTTTT
CASSSGLAVLFGELFF
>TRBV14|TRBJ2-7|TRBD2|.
TGTGCCAGCAGCCAATCATCAGCGGGGACTTACGAGCAGTACTTC
CASSQSSAGTYEQYF
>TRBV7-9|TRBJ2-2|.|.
TGTGCCAGCAGTTACAGACCGAACACCGGGGAGCTGTTTTTT
CASSYRPNTGELFF
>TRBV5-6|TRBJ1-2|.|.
TGTGCCAGCAGCTTGGATGGGGCTGGCTATGGCTACACCTTC
CASSLDGAGYGYTF
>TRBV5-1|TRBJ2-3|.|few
TGCGCCAGCACCCAGGGCGACCCCAACGATACGCAGTATTTT
CASTQGDPNDTQYF
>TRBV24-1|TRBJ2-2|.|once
TGTGCCACCAGTAATCGGGGAGGTAGCACCGGGGAGCTGTTTTTT
CATSNRGGSTGELFF
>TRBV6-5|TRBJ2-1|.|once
TGTGCCAGCACCGACCCCGCTTCGGGGGTCAATGAGCAGTTCTTC
CASTDPASGVNEQFF
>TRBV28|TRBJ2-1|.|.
TGTGCCAGCAATAGTAGGGCGGGTAATGAGCAGTTCTTC
CASNSRAGNEQFF
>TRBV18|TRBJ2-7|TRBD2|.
TGTGCCAGCTCACCACTGGGACTAGACTACGAGCAGTACTTC
CASSPLGLDYEQYF
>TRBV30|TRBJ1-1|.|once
TGTGCCTGGAGTAACCCCCCCGTCGAAGCGGCTGAAGCTTTCTTT
CAWSNPPVEAAEAFF
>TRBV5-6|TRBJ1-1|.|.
TGTGCCAGCAGCTTAGCGGACCTTTGGAACACTGAAGCTTTCTTT
CASSLADLWNTEAFF
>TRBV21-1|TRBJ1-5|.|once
TGTGCCACCTTTTTAAACAAGGGACAGGGGGAGTGGGGCAATCAGCCCCAGCATTTT
CATFLNKGQGEWGNQPQHF
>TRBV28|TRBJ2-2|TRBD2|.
TGTGCCAGCAGCAAGGGGTCTAGCGGCACCGGGGAGCTGTTTTTT
CASSKGSSGTGELFF
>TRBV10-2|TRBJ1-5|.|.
TGCGCCAGCAGTGAACAGGGAAGGGGTCAGCCCCAGCATTTT
CASSEQGRGQPQHF
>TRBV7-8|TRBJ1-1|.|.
TGTGCCAGCAGCCCGCAACAGGGGAACACTGAAGCTTTCTTT
CASSPQQGNTEAFF
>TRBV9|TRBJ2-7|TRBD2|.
TGTGCCAGCAGCGTAGATGATAGCGGGGCCTTGTACGAGCAGTACTTC
CASSVDDSGALYEQYF
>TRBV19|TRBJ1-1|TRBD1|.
TGTGCCAGTAGCCCAAATACAGGGGTGGCTTTCTTT
CASSPNTGVAFF
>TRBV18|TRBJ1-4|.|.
TGTGCCAGCTCACCTTCCCAGGGTGGAGAAAAACTGTTTTTT
CASSPSQGGEKLFF
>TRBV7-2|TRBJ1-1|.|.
TGTGCCAGCAGCTTAGCCTTAATGAACACTGAAGCTTTCTTT
CASSLALMNTEAFF
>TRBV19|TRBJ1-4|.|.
TGTGCCAGTAGTATAATGACATCTAATGAAAAACTGTTTTTT
CASSIMTSNEKLFF
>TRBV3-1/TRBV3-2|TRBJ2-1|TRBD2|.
TGTGCCAGCAGCCAAGTAGCGGGAGGCAGCTCCTACAATGAGCAGTTCTTC
CASSQVAGGSSYNEQFF
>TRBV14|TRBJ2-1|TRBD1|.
TGTGCCAGCAGTCGGACAGGGGGCGACCCCATCTACAATGAGCAGTTCTTC
CASSRTGGDPIYNEQFF
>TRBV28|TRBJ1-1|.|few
TGTGCCAGCAGGCCCAACTTGAACACTGAAGCTTTCTTT
CASRPNLNTEAFF
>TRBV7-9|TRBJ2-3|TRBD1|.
TGTGCCAGCAGCATCAGACAGGGGGCAAGCACAGATACGCAGTATTTT
CASSIRQGASTDTQYF
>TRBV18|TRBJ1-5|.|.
TGTGCCAGCTCAAGAAACGAGGCGCATCAGCCCCAGCATTTT
CASSRNEAHQPQHF
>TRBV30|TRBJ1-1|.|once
TGTGCCTGGAGGGACGCGGGACGTCAGAACACTGAAGCTTTCTTT
CAWRDAGRQNTEAFF
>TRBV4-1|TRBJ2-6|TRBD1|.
TGCGCCAGCAGCCAAGACCCCGGCGAAGGGGGCGTTGTTTCTGGGGCCAACGTCCTGACTTTC
CASSQDPGEGGVVSGANVLTF
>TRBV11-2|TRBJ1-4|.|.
TGTGCCAGCAGCCTCAACCGGGGACTAAATGAAAAACTGTTTTTT
CASSLNRGLNEKLFF
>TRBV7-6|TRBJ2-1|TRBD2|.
TGTGCCAGCAGCTGGGAGGGGCTTGAGCAGTTCTTC
CASSWEGLEQFF
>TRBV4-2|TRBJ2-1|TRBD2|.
TGTGCCAGCAGCCAGTCGGGCGGGGGTGGCAATGAGCAGTTCTTC
CASSQSGGGGNEQFF
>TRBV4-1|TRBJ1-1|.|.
TGCGCCAGCAGCCAAGTGGTCGCGGTCGCTGAAGCTTTCTTT
CASSQVVAVAEAFF
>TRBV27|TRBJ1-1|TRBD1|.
TGTGCCAGCAGGACAGGGGGTATGAACACTGAAGCTTTCTTT
CASRTGGMNTEAFF
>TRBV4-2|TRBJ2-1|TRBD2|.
TGTGCCAGCAGCCAGGGACTAGCAGGGATCGCCTACAATGAGCAGTTCTTC
CASSQGLAGIAYNEQFF